Following are 15 T cell receptor beta chains from one sample sequenced in a study of cytomegalovirus exposure and HLA in healthy donors. Assay: immunoSEQ multiplex PCR; the TCRdb copy retains only in-frame clones and omits some. The sample includes about 73,000 clones, about 93% seen only once; the top ten take approximately 3%. Material for sequencing was PBMCs. The source is a woman between 18 and 30 years old in good health and CMV-seropositive.

In its sample, this clone was seen a few times. The chain recombines TRBV19 with TRBJ1-6; TRBD1 matches 10 bases. Losses at the gene ends were 4 bases for V and 10 bases for J; bases not matched to a gene: 4. The CDR3 is made up of 14 amino acids. Germline assignment: CDR1 LNHDA and CDR2 SQIVND (reference sequence). For the CDR3, the DNA is TGTGCCAGTAGTAGGACAGGGGGGTACTCACCCCTCCACTTT. Protein sequence: CASSRTGGYSPLHF.

The chain recombines TRBV18 with TRBJ2-7; D call uncertain. Germline V gene sequence: CDR1 KGHSH, CDR2 LQKENI. The ends were cut back, 4 bases at V and 6 bases at J, with 13 bases in the middle. CDR3 length: 13 residues. The CDR3 bases are TGTGCCAGCTCACTTGGATCTAGTCCCGAGCAGTACTTC. It is translated as CASSLGSSPEQYF.

V usage is TRBV2 and J usage is TRBJ2-1; TRBD1 matches 8 bases. This CDR3 has 15 amino acids. CDR1 is SNHLY, CDR2 FYNNEI, per germline. The junction had 8 bases not matched to a gene; V was cut back by 4 bases and J by 6 bases. The CDR3 DNA reads as TGTGCCAGCAGTGGGGCAGGGGGCTTCGGCAATGAGCAGTTCTTC. This translates into CASSGAGGFGNEQFF.

V usage is TRBV9 and J usage is TRBJ1-4; tentative D call: TRBD1 (5 bases). Trimming left V 4 bases short and J 0 bases short, with 7 bases between. Germline V gives CDR1 SGDLS, CDR2 YYNGEE. The CDR3 is made up of 14 amino acids. The CDR3 region has the DNA TGTGCCAGCAGCCAGGGTGCAACTAATGAAAAACTGTTTTTT. Its protein is CASSQGATNEKLFF.

In this sample, this clone turned up once. J is TRBJ1-1 and V is TRBV4-1, with D perhaps TRBD1 (6 bases). V was pared by 1 base and J by 2 bases, with 11 bases between. The CDR3 covers 15 residues. CDR1 and CDR2 (germline): MGHRA, YSYEKL. The CDR3 bases are TGCGCCAGCAGCCAAGTGGGGGGGGGCAACACTGAAGCTTTCTTT. The encoded protein is CASSQVGGGNTEAFF.

This chain connects TRBV5-1 to TRBJ1-2; TRBD1 is a possible D gene (6 bases). CDR1 SGHRS and CDR2 YFSETQ come from the germline V gene. CDR3 size: 14 residues. Trimming took off 3 bases at V and 5 bases at J, with 14 bases between the two ends. The DNA of the CDR3 is TGCGCCAGCAGCTCAACGACAGGAGTTTATGGCTACACCTTC. Its protein product is CASSSTTGVYGYTF.

The V gene is TRBV5-1, the J gene TRBJ2-1; 8 nucleotides line up with TRBD2. Losses at the gene ends were 6 bases for V and 2 bases for J; bases not matched to a gene: 7. From germline, CDR1 is SGHRS and CDR2 YFSETQ. The CDR3 contains 15 residues. The CDR3 is CASTPDSGTYNEQFF. The CDR3 DNA reads TGCGCCAGCACCCCAGATAGCGGGACCTACAATGAGCAGTTCTTC.

This chain links TRBV19 with TRBJ2-7; 11 nucleotides line up with TRBD1. V lost 5 bases to trimming and J lost 4 bases; unmatched junction nucleotides: 7. The CDR3 sequence is 15 residues long. The germline V gene has CDR1 LNHDA and CDR2 SQIVND (reference sequence). CDR3: CASSSDRGPRYEQYF. The CDR3 region has the DNA TGTGCCAGTAGTTCGGACAGGGGGCCTCGTTACGAGCAGTACTTC.

This sequence joins TRBV9 and TRBJ2-1; 7 bases agree with TRBD2. The V gene's germline CDR1 is SGDLS and CDR2 YYNGEE. The junction had 2 bases not matched to a gene; V was cut back by 0 bases and J by 2 bases. The CDR3 runs to 15 residues. CDR3 sequence: CASSVEAGPYNEQFF. In DNA, the CDR3 is TGTGCCAGCAGCGTAGAAGCGGGGCCCTACAATGAGCAGTTCTTC.

The chain employs TRBV5-1 and TRBJ2-2, with 11 bases identical to TRBD2. Per the germline V gene, CDR1 is SGHRS and CDR2 is YFSETQ. This CDR3 is built from 17 residues. V trimming: 3 bases; J trimming: 1 base; junction bases outside the gene matches: 5. CDR3 sequence: CASSSSTSGVNTGELFF. CDR3 bases: TGCGCCAGCAGCTCCTCGACTAGCGGGGTGAACACCGGGGAGCTGTTTTTT.

The chain recombines TRBV7-2 with TRBJ2-1, with TRBD2 as a possible D gene (6 bases). This CDR3 spans 15 amino acids. Trimming left V 5 bases short and J 4 bases short, with 15 bases between. Germline assignment: CDR1 SGHTA and CDR2 FQGNSA. In nucleotides, the CDR3 is TGTGCCAGCAGCCCATGGGTAGCGGATTACAATGAGCAGTTCTTC. It codes for CASSPWVADYNEQFF. The whole variable domain, remainder taken from reference TRBV7-2 and TRBJ2-1, is GAGVSQSPSNKVTEKGKDVELRCDPISGHTALYWYRQSLGQGLEFLIYFQGNSAPDKSGLPSDRFSAERTGGSVSTLTIQRTQQEDSAVYLCASSPWVADYNEQFFGPGTRLTVL.

The table lists this clone with a few counts. This chain joins TRBV14 and TRBJ1-2, with no clear D. The CDR3 covers 12 residues. With 0 bases removed from V and 5 bases from J, the gap between germline ends came to 4 bases. Per germline, CDR1 SGHDN and CDR2 FVKESK. The CDR3 nucleotides read TGTGCCAGCAGCCAAGAATATTATGGCTACACCTTC. The encoded protein is CASSQEYYGYTF.

This clone was counted once. The chain carries TRBV7-9 and TRBJ1-6; tentative D call: TRBD1 (6 bases). This CDR3 comprises 14 residues. Germline V gives CDR1 SEHNR, CDR2 FQNEAQ (reference sequence). With 3 bases removed from V and 14 bases from J, the gap between germline ends came to 17 bases. CDR3 DNA sequence: TGTGCCAGCAGCTTTACGGACACCCGGGACACCCTCCACTTT. This sequence encodes CASSFTDTRDTLHF.

This chain uses TRBV6-6 with TRBJ1-2, with 8 bases fitting TRBD1. The V segment lost 6 bases and the J segment 8 bases; nucleotides outside the gene matches: 17. CDR1 is MNHNY, CDR2 SVGAGI, per germline (reference sequence). This CDR3 has 16 amino acids. DNA for the CDR3: TGTGCCAGCAGCGCCGTATCGCGCCAGGGGGCGCGGGGCTACACCTTC. Encoded protein: CASSAVSRQGARGYTF.

The chain recombines TRBV11-2 with TRBJ2-1; D remains unclear. Germline values: CDR1 SGHAT, CDR2 FQNNGV. V was clipped by 5 bases and J by 0 bases, with 14 bases between them. The length of the CDR3 is 16 residues. The CDR3 spells CASSANLVSSYNEQFF. The DNA of the CDR3 is TGTGCCAGCAGCGCCAATCTAGTCTCCTCCTACAATGAGCAGTTCTTC. The variable domain in full, with the rest retrieved from reference TRBV11-2 and TRBJ2-1, is EAGVAQSPRYKIIEKRQSVAFWCNPISGHATLYWYQQILGQGPKLLIQFQNNGVVDDSQLPKDRFSAERLKGVDSTLKIQPAKLEDSAVYLCASSANLVSSYNEQFFGPGTRLTVL.